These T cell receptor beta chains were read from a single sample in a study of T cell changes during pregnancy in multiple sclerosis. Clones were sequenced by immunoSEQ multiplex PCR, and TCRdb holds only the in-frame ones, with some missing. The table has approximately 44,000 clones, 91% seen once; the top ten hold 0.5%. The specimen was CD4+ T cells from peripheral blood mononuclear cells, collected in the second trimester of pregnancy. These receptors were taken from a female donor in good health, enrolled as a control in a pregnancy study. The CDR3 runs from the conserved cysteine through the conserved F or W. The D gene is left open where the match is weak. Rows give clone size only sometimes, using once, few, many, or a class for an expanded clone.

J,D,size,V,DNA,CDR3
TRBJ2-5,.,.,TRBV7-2,TGTGCCAGCAGCTTAGCCCAGACTCAAGAGACCCAGTACTTC,CASSLAQTQETQYF
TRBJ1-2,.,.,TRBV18,TGTGCCAGCTCACCACTGACAGATGGCTACACCTTC,CASSPLTDGYTF
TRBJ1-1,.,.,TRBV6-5,TGTGCCAGCAGCTATAAACCGGGCACTGAAGCTTTCTTT,CASSYKPGTEAFF
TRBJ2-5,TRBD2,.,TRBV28,TGTGCCAGCAGGGGGACTAGCGGGGAGACCCAGTACTTC,CASRGTSGETQYF
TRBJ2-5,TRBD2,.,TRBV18,TGTGCCAGCTCACCACCTGTGGGACTAGAAGAGACCCAGTACTTC,CASSPPVGLEETQYF
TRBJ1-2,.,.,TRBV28,TGTGCCAGCGGCGGGGCTAAGACGGGCTACACCTTC,CASGGAKTGYTF
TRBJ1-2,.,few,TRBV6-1,TGTGCCAGCAGTATCTCGACAGGCGCTCAGGTCTTC,CASSISTGAQVF
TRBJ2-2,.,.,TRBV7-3,TGTGCCAGCAGCCCCCAGGGCGGGGAGCTGTTTTTT,CASSPQGGELFF
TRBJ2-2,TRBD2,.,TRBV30,TGTGCCTGGAGTAGGGGCGGGAGAGGTCCCGGGGAGCTGTTTTTT,CAWSRGGRGPGELFF
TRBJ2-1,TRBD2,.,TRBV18,TGTGCCAGCTCACCGAGGGCGGGGGACTACAATGAGCAGTTCTTC,CASSPRAGDYNEQFF
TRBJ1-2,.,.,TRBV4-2,TGTGCCAGCAGCCAAGATGACAGGAATGGCTACACCTTC,CASSQDDRNGYTF
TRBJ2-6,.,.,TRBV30,TGTGCCTGGCGGGGGGCGTCCTTCTCTGGGGCCAACGTCCTGACTTTC,CAWRGASFSGANVLTF
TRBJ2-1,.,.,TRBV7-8,TGTGCCAGCAGCTCTCGCGCGGGCCAGAGCTCCTACAATGAGCAGTTCTTC,CASSSRAGQSSYNEQFF